This T cell receptor (beta chain) derives from a study of T cells of healthy individuals. The CDR3 extends over 16 amino acids. Germline V lookup: CDR1 LGHNA, CDR2 YSLEER. Turning to this clonotype: Sequence at one end of the junction differs from germline and may be a read error.

MiXCR, applied by TCRdb to the 5' RACE reads, yields one record per CDR3 protein. The profile shows approximately 100,000 distinct CDR3 sequences, 15% to 20% of them singletons. The sequence was obtained from a human donor in good health. The rearrangement uses TRBV4-3 and TRBJ2-2; 8 bases agree with TRBD2. Written as DNA, the CDR3 is TGCGCCAGCAGCCAAGATTTACGGGGGGGGACCGGGGAGCCGTTTTTT. This translates into CASSQDLRGGTGEPFF.